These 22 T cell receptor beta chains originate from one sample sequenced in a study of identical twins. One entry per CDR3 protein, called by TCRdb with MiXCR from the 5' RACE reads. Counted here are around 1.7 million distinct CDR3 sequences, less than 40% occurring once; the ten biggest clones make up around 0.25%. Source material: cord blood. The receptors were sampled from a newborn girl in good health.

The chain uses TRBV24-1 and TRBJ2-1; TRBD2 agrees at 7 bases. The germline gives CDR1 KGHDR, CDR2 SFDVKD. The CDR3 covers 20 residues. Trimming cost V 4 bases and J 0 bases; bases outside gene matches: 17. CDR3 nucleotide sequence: TGTGCCACCAGTGACCTTACCTCTGTGGGAGGGCGGGGCTCCTACAATGAGCAGTTCTTC. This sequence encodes CATSDLTSVGGRGSYNEQFF.

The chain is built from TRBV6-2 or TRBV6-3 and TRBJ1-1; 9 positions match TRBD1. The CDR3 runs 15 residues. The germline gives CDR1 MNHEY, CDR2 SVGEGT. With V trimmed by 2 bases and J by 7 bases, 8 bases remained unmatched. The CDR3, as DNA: TGTGCCAGCAGTTACGGGGACAGGGTTGCCCTTGAAGCTTTCTTT. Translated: CASSYGDRVALEAFF.

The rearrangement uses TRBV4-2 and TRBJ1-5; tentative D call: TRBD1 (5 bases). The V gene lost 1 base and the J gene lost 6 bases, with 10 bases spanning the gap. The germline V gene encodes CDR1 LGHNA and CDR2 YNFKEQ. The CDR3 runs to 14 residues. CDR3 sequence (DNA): TGTGCCAGCAGCCAAGCTAGGGGCGCTCAGCCCCAGCATTTT. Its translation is CASSQARGAQPQHF.

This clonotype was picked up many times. Here the CDR3 reads CASRFAGTEKLFF. For the CDR3, the DNA is TGTGCCAGCAGATTTGCAGGCACCGAAAAACTGTTTTTT. The chain employs TRBV12-3 or TRBV12-4 and TRBJ1-4; no clear D gene. The CDR3 totals 13 residues. The ends were cut back, 6 bases at V and 8 bases at J, with 13 bases in the middle.

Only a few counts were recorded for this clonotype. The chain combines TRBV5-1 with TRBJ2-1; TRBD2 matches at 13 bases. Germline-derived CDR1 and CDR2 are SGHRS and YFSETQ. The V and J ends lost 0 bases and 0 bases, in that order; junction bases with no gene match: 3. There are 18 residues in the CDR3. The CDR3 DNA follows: TGCGCCAGCAGCTTGGTAGGACTAGCGGGGGCCTCCTACAATGAGCAGTTCTTC. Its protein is CASSLVGLAGASYNEQFF.

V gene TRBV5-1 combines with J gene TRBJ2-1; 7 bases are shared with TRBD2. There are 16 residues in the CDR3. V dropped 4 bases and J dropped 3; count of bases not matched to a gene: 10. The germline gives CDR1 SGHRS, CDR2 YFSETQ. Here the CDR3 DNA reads TGCGCCAGCAGCCTACCCCCCAGCGGGGTCTACAATGAGCAGTTCTTC. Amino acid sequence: CASSLPPSGVYNEQFF.

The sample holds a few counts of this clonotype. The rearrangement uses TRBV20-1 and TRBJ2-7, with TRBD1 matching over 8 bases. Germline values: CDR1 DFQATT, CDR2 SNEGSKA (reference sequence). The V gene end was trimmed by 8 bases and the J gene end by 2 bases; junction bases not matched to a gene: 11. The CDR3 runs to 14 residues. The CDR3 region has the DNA TGCAGTATTCCCGGGTGGGACAGGACCTACGAGCAGTACTTC. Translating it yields CSIPGWDRTYEQYF.

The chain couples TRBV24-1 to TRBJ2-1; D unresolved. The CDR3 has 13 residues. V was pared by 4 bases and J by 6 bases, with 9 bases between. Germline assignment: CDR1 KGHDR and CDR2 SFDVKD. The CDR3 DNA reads TGTGCCACCAGTGAACCCCACAGCAATGAGCAGTTCTTC. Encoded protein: CATSEPHSNEQFF.

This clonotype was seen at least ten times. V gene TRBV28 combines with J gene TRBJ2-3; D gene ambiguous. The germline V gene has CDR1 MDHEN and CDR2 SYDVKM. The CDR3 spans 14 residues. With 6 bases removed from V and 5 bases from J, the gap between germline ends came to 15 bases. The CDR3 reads CASSRPTGKDTQYF. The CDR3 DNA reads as TGTGCCAGCAGCCGCCCCACTGGTAAAGATACGCAGTATTTT. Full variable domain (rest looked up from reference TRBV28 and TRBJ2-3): DVKVTQSSRYLVKRTGEKVFLECVQDMDHENMFWYRQDPGLGLRLIYFSYDVKMKEKGDIPEGYSVSREKKERFSLILESASTNQTSMYLCASSRPTGKDTQYFGPGTRLTVL.

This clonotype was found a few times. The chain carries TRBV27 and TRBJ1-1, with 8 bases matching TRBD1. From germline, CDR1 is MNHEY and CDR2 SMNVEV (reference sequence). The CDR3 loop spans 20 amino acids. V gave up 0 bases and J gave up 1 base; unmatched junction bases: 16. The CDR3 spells CASSLSKIQGARGWNTEAFF. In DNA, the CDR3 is TGTGCCAGCAGTTTATCCAAGATTCAGGGGGCGAGGGGATGGAACACTGAAGCTTTCTTT.

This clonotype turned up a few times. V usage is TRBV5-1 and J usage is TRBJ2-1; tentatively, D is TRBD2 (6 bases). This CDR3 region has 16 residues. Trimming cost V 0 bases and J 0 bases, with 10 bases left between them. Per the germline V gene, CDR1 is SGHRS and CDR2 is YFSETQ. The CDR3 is CASSLAGTFSYNEQFF. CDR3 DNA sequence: TGCGCCAGCAGCTTGGCCGGGACTTTCTCCTACAATGAGCAGTTCTTC.

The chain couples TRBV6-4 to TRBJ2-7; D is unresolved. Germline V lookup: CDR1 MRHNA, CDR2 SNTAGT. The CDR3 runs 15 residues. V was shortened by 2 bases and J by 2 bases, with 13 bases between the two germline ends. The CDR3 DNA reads TGTGCCAGCAGTGACGAGGCCGTGATACCCTACGAGCAGTACTTC. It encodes CASSDEAVIPYEQYF.

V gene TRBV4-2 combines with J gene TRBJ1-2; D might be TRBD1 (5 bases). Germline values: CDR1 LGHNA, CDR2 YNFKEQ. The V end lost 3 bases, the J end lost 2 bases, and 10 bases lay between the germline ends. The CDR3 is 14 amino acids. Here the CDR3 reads CASSHMGVNYGYTF. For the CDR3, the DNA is TGTGCCAGCAGCCACATGGGGGTAAACTATGGCTACACCTTC.

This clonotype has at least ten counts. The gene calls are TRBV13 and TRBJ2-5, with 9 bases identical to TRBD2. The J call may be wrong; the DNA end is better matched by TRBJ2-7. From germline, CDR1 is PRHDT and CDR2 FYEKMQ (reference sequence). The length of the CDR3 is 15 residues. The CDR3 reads CASSPLAGESYEQYF. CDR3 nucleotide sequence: TGTGCCAGCAGCCCTTTAGCGGGAGAGTCCTACGAGCAGTACTTC.

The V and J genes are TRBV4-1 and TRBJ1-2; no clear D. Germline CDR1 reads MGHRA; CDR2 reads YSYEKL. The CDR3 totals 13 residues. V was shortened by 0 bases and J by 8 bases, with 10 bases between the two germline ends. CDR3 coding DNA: TGCGCCAGCAGCCAAGACCCATTGCGGGGCTACACCTTC. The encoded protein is CASSQDPLRGYTF.

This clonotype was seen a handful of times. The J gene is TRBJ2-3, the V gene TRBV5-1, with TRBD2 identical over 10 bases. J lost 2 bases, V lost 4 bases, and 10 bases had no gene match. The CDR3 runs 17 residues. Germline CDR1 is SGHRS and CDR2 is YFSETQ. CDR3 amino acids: CASSPDPLAGSTDTQYF. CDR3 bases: TGCGCCAGCAGCCCAGACCCACTAGCGGGATCCACAGATACGCAGTATTTT. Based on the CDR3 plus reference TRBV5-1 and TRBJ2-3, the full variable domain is KAGVTQTPRYLIKTRGQQVTLSCSPISGHRSVSWYQQTPGQGLQFLFEYFSETQRNKGNFPGRFSGRQFSNSRSEMNVSTLELGDSALYLCASSPDPLAGSTDTQYFGPGTRLTVL.

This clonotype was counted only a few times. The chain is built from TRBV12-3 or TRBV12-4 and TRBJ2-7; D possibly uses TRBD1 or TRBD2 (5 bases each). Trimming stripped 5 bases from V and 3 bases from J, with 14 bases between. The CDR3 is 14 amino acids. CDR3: CASSLQEASYEQYF. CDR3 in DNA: TGTGCCAGCAGTCTACAGGAGGCCAGCTACGAGCAGTACTTC.

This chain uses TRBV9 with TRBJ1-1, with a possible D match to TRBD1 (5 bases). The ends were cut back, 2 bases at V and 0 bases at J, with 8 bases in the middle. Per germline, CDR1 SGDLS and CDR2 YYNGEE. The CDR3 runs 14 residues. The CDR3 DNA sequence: TGTGCCAGCAGCGTCGGGGCAATGAACACTGAAGCTTTCTTT. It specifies CASSVGAMNTEAFF.

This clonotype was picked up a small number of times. This chain's CDR3 is CASSSPGTATEAFF. The CDR3 bases are TGTGCCAGCAGTTCCCCCGGGACGGCCACTGAAGCTTTCTTT. This sequence joins TRBV28 and TRBJ1-1; D might be TRBD1 (5 bases). With 4 bases removed from V and 4 bases from J, the gap between germline ends came to 13 bases. Germline CDR1 reads MDHEN; CDR2 reads SYDVKM. This CDR3 region has 14 residues.

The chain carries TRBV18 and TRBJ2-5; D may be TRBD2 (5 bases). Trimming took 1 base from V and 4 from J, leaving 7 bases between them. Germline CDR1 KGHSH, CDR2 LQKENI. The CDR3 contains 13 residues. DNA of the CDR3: TGTGCCAGCTCACCACTTCGGGGAGAGACCCAGTACTTC. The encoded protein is CASSPLRGETQYF. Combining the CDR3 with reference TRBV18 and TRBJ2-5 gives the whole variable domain NAGVMQNPRHLVRRRGQEARLRCSPMKGHSHVYWYRQLPEEGLKFMVYLQKENIIDESGMPKERFSAEFPKEGPSILRIQQVVRGDSAAYFCASSPLRGETQYFGPGTRLLVL.

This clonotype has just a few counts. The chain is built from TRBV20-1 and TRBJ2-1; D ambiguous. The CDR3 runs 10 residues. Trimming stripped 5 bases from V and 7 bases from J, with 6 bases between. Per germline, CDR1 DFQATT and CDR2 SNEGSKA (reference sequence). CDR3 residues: CSAGLNEQFF. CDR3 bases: TGCAGTGCTGGTCTGAATGAGCAGTTCTTC.

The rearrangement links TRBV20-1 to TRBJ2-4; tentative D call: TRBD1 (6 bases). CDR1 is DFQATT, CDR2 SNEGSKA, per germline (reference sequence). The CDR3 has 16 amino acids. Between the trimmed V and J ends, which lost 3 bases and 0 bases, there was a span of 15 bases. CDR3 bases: TGCAGTGCTAGCATGAGGGGGAGTCTAGCCAAAAACATTCAGTACTTC. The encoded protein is CSASMRGSLAKNIQYF.